These T cell receptor beta chains were read from a single sample in a study of T-cell reconstitution after alpha-beta-depleted transplantation in children. TCRdb reprocessed the PCR reads via MiXCR and lists one record per CDR3 protein. The sample shows hundreds of thousands of distinct CDR3 sequences, over 9.5% of them seen only once. The sequenced sample was PBMCs from the stem cell graft donor, obtained from the stem cell graft. The receptor source for this set is a human donor who donated a stem cell graft to a child with acute myeloid leukemia. Each CDR3 is given with its conserved first and last residue. A D gene is named only where the DNA matches it firmly. The size field is filled for only some rows; it gives once, few, many or a size class.

clone_size,v_call,j_call,d_call,cdr3_aa,cdr3_nt
many,TRBV5-1,TRBJ2-7,TRBD2,CASSLDAGGPYEQYF,TGCGCCAGCAGCCTTGATGCGGGAGGGCCCTACGAGCAGTACTTC
.,TRBV29-1,TRBJ1-2,.,CSVAVGGDGYTF,TGCAGCGTCGCGGTGGGGGGGGATGGCTACACCTTC
.,TRBV30,TRBJ2-3,TRBD2,CAWNPLAGTDTQYF,TGTGCCTGGAACCCCCTAGCGGGGACAGATACGCAGTATTTT
.,TRBV20-1,TRBJ2-3,TRBD2,CSAPTSGATGTQYF,TGCAGTGCCCCGACTAGCGGGGCCACGGGTACGCAGTATTTT
many,TRBV29-1,TRBJ2-1,.,CSGGQGGHNEQFF,TGCAGCGGGGGGCAGGGAGGCCACAATGAGCAGTTCTTC
.,TRBV20-1,TRBJ2-5,TRBD2,CSAPTGGAQYF,TGCAGTGCTCCCACCGGGGGGGCCCAGTACTTC
.,TRBV7-9,TRBJ2-2,TRBD1,CASSLRLAGGAPGELFF,TGTGCCAGCAGCTTACGGTTGGCAGGGGGCGCCCCCGGGGAGCTGTTTTTT
few,TRBV7-8,TRBJ1-6,.,CASSLERGVNSPLHF,TGTGCCAGCAGCTTAGAACGAGGGGTGAATTCACCCCTCCACTTT
.,TRBV30,TRBJ2-7,TRBD2,CAWSLLAGLSEQYF,TGTGCCTGGAGTCTCCTAGCGGGACTAAGCGAGCAGTACTTC
few,TRBV13,TRBJ2-1,TRBD1,CASSSQDRERGYNEQFF,TGTGCCAGCAGCTCCCAGGACAGGGAGAGGGGGTACAATGAGCAGTTCTTC
many,TRBV15,TRBJ2-2,.,CATSFTGNTGELFF,TGTGCCACCAGCTTTACAGGGAACACCGGGGAGCTGTTTTTT
many,TRBV12-3/TRBV12-4,TRBJ2-4,.,CASSFDGQLKNIQYF,TGTGCCAGCAGTTTTGATGGACAGTTAAAAAACATTCAGTACTTC
few,TRBV20-1,TRBJ1-5,.,CSVEIGQSSNQPQHF,TGCAGTGTTGAGATCGGACAGTCTAGCAATCAGCCCCAGCATTTT
many,TRBV10-3,TRBJ2-7,TRBD1,CAIRPSGTGVEQYF,TGTGCCATCAGGCCCTCCGGGACAGGGGTCGAGCAGTACTTC